Below, 10 T cell receptor beta chains from the same sample are listed, as sequenced in a study of human T cells and chemical hapten exposure (dated by TCRdb to 2020 to 2022). Taken with the paper, the label for time point translates to: pre-sensitization, week 0. Read against the paper, the sample's treatment or condition label means: therapeutic diphenylcyclopropenone sensitization with weekly scalp DPC. Libraries were made using RACE. Data came from a NextSeq 500. TCRdb reprocessed the public reads (quality trimming at Q25 with fastp, clone calling with MiXCR) and kept in-frame beta chains. When rows share a CDR3 protein, they turn into one entry using the most common DNA and genes. The sample has 60,000 to 70,000 distinct CDR3 sequences on record, about a tenth of them singletons. The ten top clones hold 4% to 6% of the sample. This sample comprised whole blood, obtained in connection with sensitization to the hapten diphenylcyclopropenone (DPC). These receptors came from a woman in her fifties or sixties with alopecia areata. Some clones in this sample may be carry-over from other donors' samples.

This clonotype was observed many times. The chain recombines TRBV12-3 or TRBV12-4 with TRBJ1-1, with a possible D match to TRBD1 (5 bases). The CDR3 contains 13 residues. V shed 7 bases and J shed 3 bases, with 12 bases lying between them. Here the CDR3 DNA reads TGTGCCAGCATCCGTCAGGGATACACTGAAGCTTTCTTT. The encoded protein is CASIRQGYTEAFF.

The gene calls are TRBV5-1 and TRBJ2-7; TRBD2 aligns across 10 bases. Unmatched junction bases numbered 6, after V lost 2 bases and J lost 4 bases. Germline values: CDR1 SGHRS, CDR2 YFSETQ. This CDR3 region has 15 residues. The CDR3 loop is CASSLASGSWYEQYF. The DNA of the CDR3 is TGCGCCAGCAGCTTAGCTAGCGGGAGTTGGTACGAGCAGTACTTC.

Many counts were recorded for this clonotype. CDR3 in amino acids: CASSSRQGRINEKLFF. CDR3 DNA: TGTGCCAGCAGTTCCCGACAGGGGAGGATTAATGAAAAACTGTTTTTT. The V and J genes are TRBV6-2 or TRBV6-3 and TRBJ1-4; 8 nucleotides match TRBD1. Germline-derived CDR1 and CDR2 are MNHEY and SVGEGT. Losses at the gene ends were 4 bases for V and 4 bases for J; bases not matched to a gene: 8. This CDR3 is 16 amino acids long.

This clonotype appeared once. A single base separates this from a much larger clone, so it may be a read error. The rearrangement uses TRBV5-6 and TRBJ1-6; TRBD1 matches 12 bases. The CDR3 is 15 residues long. Germline CDR1 is SGHDT and CDR2 is YYEEEE. In nucleotides, the CDR3 is TGTGCCAGCAGCTATGGGACAGGGGGCCTTTCACCCCTCCGCTTT. The encoded protein is CASSYGTGGLSPLRF.

This clonotype was counted between two and nine times. DNA for the CDR3: TGTGCCAGCTCACCGACAGGGGACCAATATGGCTACACCTTC. Amino acid sequence: CASSPTGDQYGYTF. The rearrangement links TRBV18 to TRBJ1-2; 8 bases fit TRBD1. Looked up from germline, CDR1 is KGHSH and CDR2 is LQKENI. The V gene end was trimmed by 3 bases and the J gene end by 5 bases; junction bases not matched to a gene: 5. The CDR3 covers 14 residues.

This clonotype was detected only a few times. One end of the junction is discordant with germline, which a read error may explain. J is TRBJ1-5 and V is TRBV10-1; the match to TRBD1 covers 9 bases. From germline, CDR1 is WNHNN and CDR2 SYGVQD (reference sequence). The CDR3 runs 16 residues. CDR3 region: CASIPYPGQGNQPQHF. The CDR3 DNA follows: TGCGCCAGCATCCCTTATCCGGGACAGGGCAACCAGCCCCAGCATTTT.

This clonotype occurred many times. CDR3 nucleotides: TGCGCCAGCAGCTCCGACCGCTCTGGAAACACCATATATTTT. It encodes CASSSDRSGNTIYF. The V gene is TRBV5-1, the J gene TRBJ1-3, with D unclear. Germline V gene sequence: CDR1 SGHRS, CDR2 YFSETQ. Trimming shortened V by 3 bases and J by 0 bases, and 7 bases separated the two germline ends. This CDR3 is 14 amino acids long.

This clonotype was seen ten or more times. V usage is TRBV2 and J usage is TRBJ1-6; 10 nucleotides align to TRBD1. Germline V gives CDR1 SNHLY, CDR2 FYNNEI. The V and J ends lost 6 bases and 9 bases, in that order; junction bases with no gene match: 5. The CDR3 length is 14 residues. The CDR3 DNA is TGTGCCAGCAGAAGGACAGGGGGGAGTTCACCCCTCCACTTT. Protein: CASRRTGGSSPLHF.

This clonotype was observed a handful of times. The J gene is TRBJ2-2, the V gene TRBV6-1, with a tentative D call TRBD1 (8 bases). The CDR3 has 16 amino acids. The V gene's germline CDR1 is MNHNS and CDR2 SASEGT. The germline V and J ends were trimmed by 6 bases and 5 bases, with 19 bases remaining between them. The CDR3 nucleotides read TGTGCCAGCAGATCCAGCGGGACAGGAGGGACCGGGGAGCTGTTTTTT. Its translation: CASRSSGTGGTGELFF.

This clonotype appeared many times. The chain uses TRBV5-1 and TRBJ2-3, with D possibly TRBD2 on 6 matching bases. The CDR3 runs 18 residues. V dropped 1 base and J dropped 2 bases, with 20 bases sitting between them. Germline values: CDR1 SGHRS, CDR2 YFSETQ. The CDR3 loop is CASSLSSQGTGPTDTQYF. CDR3 coding DNA: TGCGCCAGCAGCTTGAGTTCACAAGGGACTGGCCCCACAGATACGCAGTATTTT.